A single sample is the source of the 17 T cell receptor beta chains below, sequenced in a study of T cells in Graves' hyperthyroidism and ophthalmopathy. TCR beta CDR3 regions were amplified from RNA transcripts. The TCR CDR3 first-round RT-PCR relied on the HTBI primer set. TCRdb re-called the multiplex PCR reads with MiXCR, one entry per CDR3 protein. Among roughly 200,000 distinct CDR3 sequences, approximately 16% were seen once, and the ten largest hold 44%. The sample taken for sequencing was blood. The receptors originated from a middle-aged man with Graves' hyperthyroidism.

The V and J genes are TRBV20-1 and TRBJ2-5; D is ambiguous. CDR1 is DFQATT, CDR2 SNEGSKA, per germline (reference sequence). The CDR3 length is 12 residues. The germline V and J ends were trimmed by 6 bases and 3 bases, with 11 bases remaining between them. CDR3 in amino acids: CSAPQGKETQYF. Written as DNA, the CDR3 is TGCAGTGCCCCCCAAGGGAAAGAGACCCAGTACTTC.

The chain has TRBV20-1 and TRBJ2-7, with 10 bases fitting TRBD1. Germline V lookup: CDR1 DFQATT, CDR2 SNEGSKA (reference sequence). The CDR3 consists of 15 residues. The J segment lost 4 bases and the V segment lost 2 bases, leaving 8 bases of the junction unmatched. The CDR3 loop reads CSARRGQGYGYEQYF. CDR3 bases: TGCAGTGCTAGACGGGGACAGGGGTACGGGTACGAGCAGTACTTC.

This clonotype has more than one count but fewer than ten. The CDR3 here is CASSPWGETNEKLFF. Here the CDR3 DNA reads TGTGCCAGCTCACCGTGGGGGGAAACTAATGAAAAACTGTTTTTT. The chain uses TRBV18 and TRBJ1-4, with D possibly TRBD1 on 5 matching bases. The germline CDR1 and CDR2 sequences are KGHSH and LQKENI. Trimming shortened V by 3 bases and J by 1 base, and 9 bases separated the two germline ends. The CDR3 is 15 residues long. Looking up the rest from reference TRBV18 and TRBJ1-4 gives the full variable domain: NAGVMQNPRHLVRRRGQEARLRCSPMKGHSHVYWYRQLPEEGLKFMVYLQKENIIDESGMPKERFSAEFPKEGPSILRIQQVVRGDSAAYFCASSPWGETNEKLFFGSGTQLSVL.

The chain recombines TRBV7-2 with TRBJ2-7, with D possibly being TRBD2 (5 bases). Germline CDR1 and CDR2: SGHTA and FQGNSA. CDR3 length: 14 residues. The V end lost 1 base, the J end lost 6 bases, and 13 bases lay between the germline ends. The CDR3 DNA reads TGTGCCAGCAGCTTAGAACGAGGGTATCGCGAGCAGTACTTC. Protein sequence: CASSLERGYREQYF.

In its sample, this clonotype was seen many times. This chain connects TRBV6-1 to TRBJ2-7, with 7 bases aligning to TRBD1. V lost 7 bases, J lost 3 bases, and 6 bases stayed unmatched. CDR3 length: 13 amino acids. Germline V gene sequence: CDR1 MNHNS, CDR2 SASEGT. In nucleotides, the CDR3 is TGTGCCAGCAAAGTAACAGGGGTCTACGAGCAGTACTTC. Protein: CASKVTGVYEQYF.

Notes on this clonotype: A much larger clone sits a single nucleotide away, making a read error possible. This chain links TRBV30 with TRBJ2-3, with 10 positions matching TRBD2. The CDR3 is made up of 14 amino acids. Looked up from germline, CDR1 is GTSNPN and CDR2 is SVGIG (reference sequence). Trimming removed 4 bases from V and 4 bases from J; junction bases left unmatched: 5. The CDR3 bases are TGTGCCTGGACTACTAGCGGGGTCCCAGATACGCAGTATTTT. Protein: CAWTTSGVPDTQYF. The full variable domain, completed using reference TRBV30 and TRBJ2-3, is SQTIHQWPATLVQPVGSPLSLECTVEGTSNPNLYWYRQAAGRGLQLLFYSVGIGQISSEVPQNLSASRPQDRQFILSSKKLLLSDSGFYLCAWTTSGVPDTQYFGPGTRLTVL.

This clonotype was counted ten times or more. This chain joins TRBV3-1 and TRBJ2-1; D perhaps matches TRBD2 (6 bases). Germline V lookup: CDR1 LGHDT, CDR2 YNNKEL (reference sequence). Trimming pared 4 bases from V and 9 bases from J, leaving 7 bases between. The CDR3 consists of 11 residues. CDR3 in DNA: TGTGCCAGCAGCCTCGGGGGTGAGCAGTTCTTC. It specifies CASSLGGEQFF.

Many counts were recorded for this clonotype. J is TRBJ2-1 and V is TRBV20-1; the D gene is possibly TRBD2 (5 bases). The length of the CDR3 is 14 residues. Deletions cut 4 bases from V and 7 bases from J, with 17 bases between. Germline V gene sequence: CDR1 DFQATT, CDR2 SNEGSKA (reference sequence). The chain's CDR3 is CSATPHLEGNEQFF. The DNA for the CDR3 is TGCAGTGCTACCCCGCATCTTGAGGGAAATGAGCAGTTCTTC.

This clonotype appeared many times. The chain has TRBV7-2 and TRBJ1-1, with unresolved D. V gave up 5 bases and J gave up 4 bases, with 17 bases separating them. The CDR3 contains 15 residues. Per the germline V gene, CDR1 is SGHTA and CDR2 is FQGNSA. The CDR3 here is CASSLKGVVGTEAFF. The CDR3 region has the DNA TGTGCCAGCAGCCTTAAGGGCGTTGTGGGCACTGAAGCTTTCTTT. Looking up the rest from reference TRBV7-2 and TRBJ1-1 gives the full variable domain: GAGVSQSPSNKVTEKGKDVELRCDPISGHTALYWYRQSLGQGLEFLIYFQGNSAPDKSGLPSDRFSAERTGGSVSTLTIQRTQQEDSAVYLCASSLKGVVGTEAFFGQGTRLTVV.

This clonotype has a count of ten or more. The V and J genes are TRBV28 and TRBJ2-6; D unresolved. Trimming took 8 bases from V and 4 from J, leaving 18 bases between them. CDR1 and CDR2 from the germline V gene are MDHEN and SYDVKM. CDR3 length: 16 amino acids. The CDR3 DNA sequence: TGTGCCAGCCACTCGGGCGCAATTGCGGGGGCCAACGTCCTGACTTTC. Its translation is CASHSGAIAGANVLTF.

There are many counts of this clonotype. V usage is TRBV27 and J usage is TRBJ2-7; 8 nucleotides align to TRBD1. Germline lookup yields CDR1 MNHEY and CDR2 SMNVEV (reference sequence). J was trimmed by 3 bases and V by 5 bases; bases with no gene match: 3. This CDR3 region has 13 residues. This CDR3 is CASSMGQVYEQYF. DNA for the CDR3: TGTGCCAGCAGTATGGGACAGGTCTACGAGCAGTACTTC.

There are many counts of this clonotype. The chain joins TRBV28 to TRBJ2-3; TRBD1 agrees at 7 bases. CDR1 is MDHEN, CDR2 SYDVKM, per germline. The CDR3 loop spans 17 amino acids. The J segment lost 2 bases and the V segment lost 3 bases, leaving 11 bases of the junction unmatched. As DNA, the CDR3 is TGTGCCAGCAGTTTCAATCCCGGGGACAGAACCACAGATACGCAGTATTTT. Protein sequence: CASSFNPGDRTTDTQYF.

This clonotype was picked up a small number of times. This chain uses TRBV4-3 with TRBJ1-3; D ambiguous. Germline-derived CDR1 and CDR2 are LGHNA and YSLEER. Between the trimmed V and J ends, which lost 0 bases and 0 bases, there was a span of 6 bases. The CDR3 sequence is 15 residues long. CDR3 nucleotide sequence: TGCGCCAGCAGCCAAGACCGACTCTCTGGAAACACCATATATTTT. This translates into CASSQDRLSGNTIYF.

This chain links TRBV9 with TRBJ2-5, with D unresolved. This CDR3 contains 13 residues. Germline CDR1 SGDLS, CDR2 YYNGEE. V shed 4 bases and J shed 1 base, with 8 bases lying between them. The CDR3 sequence: CASSSAPQETQYF. CDR3 sequence (DNA): TGTGCCAGCAGCTCCGCCCCCCAAGAGACCCAGTACTTC.

This clonotype showed up many times. This chain connects TRBV11-2 to TRBJ2-7; D is ambiguous. Germline lookup yields CDR1 SGHAT and CDR2 FQNNGV. The CDR3 has 15 residues. V was shortened by 5 bases and J by 7 bases, with 21 bases between the two germline ends. The CDR3 is CASSVLSALGVEQYF. The CDR3 DNA follows: TGTGCCAGCAGCGTCCTTTCGGCCCTGGGCGTGGAGCAGTACTTC. Based on the CDR3 plus reference TRBV11-2 and TRBJ2-7, the full variable domain is EAGVAQSPRYKIIEKRQSVAFWCNPISGHATLYWYQQILGQGPKLLIQFQNNGVVDDSQLPKDRFSAERLKGVDSTLKIQPAKLEDSAVYLCASSVLSALGVEQYFGPGTRLTVT.

This clonotype was observed many times. The chain uses TRBV28 and TRBJ1-5, with a weak D call TRBD1 (6 bases). V shed 7 bases and J shed 5 bases, with 15 bases lying between them. Per the germline V gene, CDR1 is MDHEN and CDR2 is SYDVKM. The CDR3 has 14 amino acids. The CDR3 region is CASTWGGADQPQHF. In DNA form, the CDR3 reads TGTGCCAGCACCTGGGGGGGGGCTGATCAGCCCCAGCATTTT.

This clonotype came up many times. The chain combines TRBV20-1 with TRBJ1-6; no reliable D call. The germline gives CDR1 DFQATT, CDR2 SNEGSKA (reference sequence). This CDR3 is built from 13 residues. V dropped 4 bases and J dropped 7 bases, with 11 bases sitting between them. The CDR3 reads CSATGFGNSPLHF. The CDR3 DNA follows: TGCAGTGCTACGGGTTTTGGGAATTCACCCCTCCACTTT.